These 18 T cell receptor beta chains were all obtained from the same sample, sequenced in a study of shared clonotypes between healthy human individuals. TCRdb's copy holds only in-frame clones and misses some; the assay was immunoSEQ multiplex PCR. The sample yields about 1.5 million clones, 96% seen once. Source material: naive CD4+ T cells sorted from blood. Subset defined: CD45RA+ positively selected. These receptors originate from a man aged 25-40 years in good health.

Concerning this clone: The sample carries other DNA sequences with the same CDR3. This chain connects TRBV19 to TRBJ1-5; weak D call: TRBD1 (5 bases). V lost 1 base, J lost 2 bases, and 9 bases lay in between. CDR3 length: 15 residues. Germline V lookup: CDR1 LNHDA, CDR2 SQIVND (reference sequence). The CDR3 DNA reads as TGTGCCAGTAGTATAGGGGGCTGGGGCAATCAGCCCCAGCATTTT. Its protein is CASSIGGWGNQPQHF.

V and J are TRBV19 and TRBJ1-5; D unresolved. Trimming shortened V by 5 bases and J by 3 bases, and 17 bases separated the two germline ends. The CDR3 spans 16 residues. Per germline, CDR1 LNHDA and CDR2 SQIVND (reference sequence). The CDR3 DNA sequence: TGTGCCAGTAGTCGGCGAGTGACAACGGACAATCAGCCCCAGCATTTT. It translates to CASSRRVTTDNQPQHF.

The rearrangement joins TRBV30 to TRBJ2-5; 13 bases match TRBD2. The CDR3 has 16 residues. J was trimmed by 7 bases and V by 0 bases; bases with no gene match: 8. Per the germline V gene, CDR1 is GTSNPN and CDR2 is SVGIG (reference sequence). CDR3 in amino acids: CAWSVLLAGGRGTQYF. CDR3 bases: TGTGCCTGGAGTGTTCTACTAGCGGGAGGGCGGGGGACCCAGTACTTC.

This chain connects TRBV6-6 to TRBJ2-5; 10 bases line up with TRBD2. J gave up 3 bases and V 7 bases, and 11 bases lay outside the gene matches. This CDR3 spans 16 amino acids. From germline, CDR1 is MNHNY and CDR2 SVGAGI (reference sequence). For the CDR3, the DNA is TGTGCCAGCACCTCACGTACCACTAGCGGGAAAGAGACCCAGTACTTC. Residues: CASTSRTTSGKETQYF.

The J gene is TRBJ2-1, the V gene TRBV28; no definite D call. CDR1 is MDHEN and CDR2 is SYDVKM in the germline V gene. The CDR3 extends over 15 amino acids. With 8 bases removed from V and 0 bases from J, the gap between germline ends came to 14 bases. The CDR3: CASRLRRSSYNEQFF. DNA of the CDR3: TGTGCCAGCCGCCTGCGGAGATCCTCCTACAATGAGCAGTTCTTC.

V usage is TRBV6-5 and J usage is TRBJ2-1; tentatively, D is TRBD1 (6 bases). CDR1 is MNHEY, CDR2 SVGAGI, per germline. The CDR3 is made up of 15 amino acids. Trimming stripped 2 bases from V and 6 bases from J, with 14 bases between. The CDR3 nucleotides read TGTGCCAGCAGTTACGTTCCGGGACAATCCAATGAGCAGTTCTTC. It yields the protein CASSYVPGQSNEQFF.

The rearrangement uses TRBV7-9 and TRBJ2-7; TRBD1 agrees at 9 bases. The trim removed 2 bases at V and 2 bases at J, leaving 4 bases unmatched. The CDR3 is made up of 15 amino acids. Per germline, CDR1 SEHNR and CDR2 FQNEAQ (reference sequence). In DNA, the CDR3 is TGTGCCAGCAGCTTATTCGGACAGGGGACCTACGAGCAGTACTTC. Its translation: CASSLFGQGTYEQYF. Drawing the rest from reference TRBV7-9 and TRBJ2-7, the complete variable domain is DTGVSQNPRHKITKRGQNVTFRCDPISEHNRLYWYRQTLGQGPEFLTYFQNEAQLEKSRLLSDRFSAERPKGSFSTLEIQRTEQGDSAMYLCASSLFGQGTYEQYFGPGTRLTVT.

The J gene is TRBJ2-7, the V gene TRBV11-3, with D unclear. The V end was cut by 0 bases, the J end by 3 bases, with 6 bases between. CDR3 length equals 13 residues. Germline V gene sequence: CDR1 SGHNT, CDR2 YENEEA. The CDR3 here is CASSLDRHYEQYF. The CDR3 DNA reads TGTGCCAGCAGCTTAGACCGTCACTACGAGCAGTACTTC.

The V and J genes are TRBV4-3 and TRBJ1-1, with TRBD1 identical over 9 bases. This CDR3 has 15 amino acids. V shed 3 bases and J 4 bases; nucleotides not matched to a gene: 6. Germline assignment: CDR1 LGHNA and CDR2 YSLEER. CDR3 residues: CASSHGDRDVTEAFF. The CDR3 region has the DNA TGCGCCAGCAGCCACGGGGACAGGGATGTCACTGAAGCTTTCTTT.

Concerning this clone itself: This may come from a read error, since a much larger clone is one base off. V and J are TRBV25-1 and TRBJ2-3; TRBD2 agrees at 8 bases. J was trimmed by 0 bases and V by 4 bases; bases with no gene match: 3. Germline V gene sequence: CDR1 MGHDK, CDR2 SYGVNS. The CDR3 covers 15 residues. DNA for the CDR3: TGTGCCAGCAGTGGGCCTAGCGGGAGCACAGATACGCAGTATTTT. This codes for CASSGPSGSTDTQYF.

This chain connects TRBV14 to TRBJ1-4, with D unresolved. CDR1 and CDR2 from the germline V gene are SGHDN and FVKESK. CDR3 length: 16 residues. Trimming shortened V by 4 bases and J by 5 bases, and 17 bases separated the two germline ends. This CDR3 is CASSPHRARENEKLFF. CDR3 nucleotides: TGTGCCAGCAGCCCTCATAGGGCCCGAGAAAATGAAAAACTGTTTTTT.

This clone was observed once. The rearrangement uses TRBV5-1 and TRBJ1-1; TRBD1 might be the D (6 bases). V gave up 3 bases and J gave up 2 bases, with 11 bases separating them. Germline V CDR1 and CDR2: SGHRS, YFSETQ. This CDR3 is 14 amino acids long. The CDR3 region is CASSYDGGNTEAFF. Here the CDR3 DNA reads TGCGCCAGCAGCTACGATGGGGGCAACACTGAAGCTTTCTTT.

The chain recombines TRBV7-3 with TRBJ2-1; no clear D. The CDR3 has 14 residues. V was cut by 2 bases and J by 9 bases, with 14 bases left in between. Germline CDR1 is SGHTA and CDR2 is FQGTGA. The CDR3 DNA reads TGTGCCAGCAGCTTATTTGCTAGATCCGGTGAGCAGTTCTTC. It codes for CASSLFARSGEQFF.

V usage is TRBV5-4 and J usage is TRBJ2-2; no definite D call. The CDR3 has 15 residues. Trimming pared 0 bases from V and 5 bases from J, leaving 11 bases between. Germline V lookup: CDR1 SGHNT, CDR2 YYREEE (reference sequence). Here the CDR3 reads CASSLAEVLTGELFF. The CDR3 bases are TGTGCCAGCAGCTTGGCCGAAGTCTTAACCGGGGAGCTGTTTTTT.

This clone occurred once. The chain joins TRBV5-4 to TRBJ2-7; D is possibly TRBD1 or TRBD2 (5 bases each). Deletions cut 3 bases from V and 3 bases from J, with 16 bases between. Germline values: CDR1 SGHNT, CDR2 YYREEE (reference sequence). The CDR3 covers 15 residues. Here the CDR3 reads CASSSTTEGFYEQYF. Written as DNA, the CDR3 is TGTGCCAGCAGCTCGACGACAGAGGGATTCTACGAGCAGTACTTC.

This chain's CDR3 is CASSIAAGDNEQYF. The CDR3, as DNA: TGTGCCAGCAGCATCGCAGCGGGAGACAACGAGCAGTACTTC. This sequence joins TRBV7-3 and TRBJ2-7; the match to TRBD2 covers 8 bases. The V and J ends lost 5 bases and 5 bases, in that order; junction bases with no gene match: 8. CDR3 length: 14 residues. The germline CDR1 and CDR2 sequences are SGHTA and FQGTGA.

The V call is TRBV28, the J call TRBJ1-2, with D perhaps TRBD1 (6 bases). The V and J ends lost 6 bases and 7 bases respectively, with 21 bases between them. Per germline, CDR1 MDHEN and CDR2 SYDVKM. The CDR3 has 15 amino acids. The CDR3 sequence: CASSPGGATKGGYTF. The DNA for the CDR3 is TGTGCCAGCAGCCCCGGGGGGGCAACCAAGGGTGGCTACACCTTC.

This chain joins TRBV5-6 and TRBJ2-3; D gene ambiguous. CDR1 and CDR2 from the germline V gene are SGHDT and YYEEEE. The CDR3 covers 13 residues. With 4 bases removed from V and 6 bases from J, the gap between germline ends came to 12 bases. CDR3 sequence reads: CASSLRGRDTQYF. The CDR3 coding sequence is TGTGCCAGCAGCCTCCGTGGGCGGGATACGCAGTATTTT. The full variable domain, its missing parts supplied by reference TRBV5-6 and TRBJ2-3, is DAGVTQSPTHLIKTRGQQVTLRCSPKSGHDTVSWYQQALGQGPQFIFQYYEEEERQRGNFPDRFSGHQFPNYSSELNVNALLLGDSALYLCASSLRGRDTQYFGPGTRLTVL.